This T cell receptor beta chain was documented in a study of cytomegalovirus exposure and HLA in healthy donors. In the case of this clone: What it recognizes is unknown.

Germline assignment: CDR1 LGHNT and CDR2 FRNRAP. V gave up 3 bases and J gave up 4 bases, with 9 bases separating them. The CDR3 contains 13 residues. Both 60 Vbeta primers and 13 Jbeta primers went into the PCR. Only in-frame clones appear in the TCRdb table, and some are missing; sequencing was by immunoSEQ multiplex PCR. The sample has around 180,000 clones; over 60% are singletons. Study-wide points: DRB1 showed the most TCR associations and HLA-C the fewest in a later analysis, as rates varied by HLA locus.

Sequencing was performed on PBMCs. The sequence was obtained from a woman aged 40 to 50 in good health and CMV-seronegative. This chain uses TRBV12-5 with TRBJ1-1; D call uncertain. CDR3 nucleotide sequence: TGTGCTAGTGGTTTTTTCCGGGGCACTGAAGCTTTCTTT. The encoded protein is CASGFFRGTEAFF. The complete variable domain, with remaining parts taken from reference TRBV12-5 and TRBJ1-1, reads DARVTQTPRHKVTEMGQEVTMRCQPILGHNTVFWYRQTMMQGLELLAYFRNRAPLDDSGMPKDRFSAEMPDATLATLKIQPSEPRDSAVYFCASGFFRGTEAFFGQGTRLTVV.